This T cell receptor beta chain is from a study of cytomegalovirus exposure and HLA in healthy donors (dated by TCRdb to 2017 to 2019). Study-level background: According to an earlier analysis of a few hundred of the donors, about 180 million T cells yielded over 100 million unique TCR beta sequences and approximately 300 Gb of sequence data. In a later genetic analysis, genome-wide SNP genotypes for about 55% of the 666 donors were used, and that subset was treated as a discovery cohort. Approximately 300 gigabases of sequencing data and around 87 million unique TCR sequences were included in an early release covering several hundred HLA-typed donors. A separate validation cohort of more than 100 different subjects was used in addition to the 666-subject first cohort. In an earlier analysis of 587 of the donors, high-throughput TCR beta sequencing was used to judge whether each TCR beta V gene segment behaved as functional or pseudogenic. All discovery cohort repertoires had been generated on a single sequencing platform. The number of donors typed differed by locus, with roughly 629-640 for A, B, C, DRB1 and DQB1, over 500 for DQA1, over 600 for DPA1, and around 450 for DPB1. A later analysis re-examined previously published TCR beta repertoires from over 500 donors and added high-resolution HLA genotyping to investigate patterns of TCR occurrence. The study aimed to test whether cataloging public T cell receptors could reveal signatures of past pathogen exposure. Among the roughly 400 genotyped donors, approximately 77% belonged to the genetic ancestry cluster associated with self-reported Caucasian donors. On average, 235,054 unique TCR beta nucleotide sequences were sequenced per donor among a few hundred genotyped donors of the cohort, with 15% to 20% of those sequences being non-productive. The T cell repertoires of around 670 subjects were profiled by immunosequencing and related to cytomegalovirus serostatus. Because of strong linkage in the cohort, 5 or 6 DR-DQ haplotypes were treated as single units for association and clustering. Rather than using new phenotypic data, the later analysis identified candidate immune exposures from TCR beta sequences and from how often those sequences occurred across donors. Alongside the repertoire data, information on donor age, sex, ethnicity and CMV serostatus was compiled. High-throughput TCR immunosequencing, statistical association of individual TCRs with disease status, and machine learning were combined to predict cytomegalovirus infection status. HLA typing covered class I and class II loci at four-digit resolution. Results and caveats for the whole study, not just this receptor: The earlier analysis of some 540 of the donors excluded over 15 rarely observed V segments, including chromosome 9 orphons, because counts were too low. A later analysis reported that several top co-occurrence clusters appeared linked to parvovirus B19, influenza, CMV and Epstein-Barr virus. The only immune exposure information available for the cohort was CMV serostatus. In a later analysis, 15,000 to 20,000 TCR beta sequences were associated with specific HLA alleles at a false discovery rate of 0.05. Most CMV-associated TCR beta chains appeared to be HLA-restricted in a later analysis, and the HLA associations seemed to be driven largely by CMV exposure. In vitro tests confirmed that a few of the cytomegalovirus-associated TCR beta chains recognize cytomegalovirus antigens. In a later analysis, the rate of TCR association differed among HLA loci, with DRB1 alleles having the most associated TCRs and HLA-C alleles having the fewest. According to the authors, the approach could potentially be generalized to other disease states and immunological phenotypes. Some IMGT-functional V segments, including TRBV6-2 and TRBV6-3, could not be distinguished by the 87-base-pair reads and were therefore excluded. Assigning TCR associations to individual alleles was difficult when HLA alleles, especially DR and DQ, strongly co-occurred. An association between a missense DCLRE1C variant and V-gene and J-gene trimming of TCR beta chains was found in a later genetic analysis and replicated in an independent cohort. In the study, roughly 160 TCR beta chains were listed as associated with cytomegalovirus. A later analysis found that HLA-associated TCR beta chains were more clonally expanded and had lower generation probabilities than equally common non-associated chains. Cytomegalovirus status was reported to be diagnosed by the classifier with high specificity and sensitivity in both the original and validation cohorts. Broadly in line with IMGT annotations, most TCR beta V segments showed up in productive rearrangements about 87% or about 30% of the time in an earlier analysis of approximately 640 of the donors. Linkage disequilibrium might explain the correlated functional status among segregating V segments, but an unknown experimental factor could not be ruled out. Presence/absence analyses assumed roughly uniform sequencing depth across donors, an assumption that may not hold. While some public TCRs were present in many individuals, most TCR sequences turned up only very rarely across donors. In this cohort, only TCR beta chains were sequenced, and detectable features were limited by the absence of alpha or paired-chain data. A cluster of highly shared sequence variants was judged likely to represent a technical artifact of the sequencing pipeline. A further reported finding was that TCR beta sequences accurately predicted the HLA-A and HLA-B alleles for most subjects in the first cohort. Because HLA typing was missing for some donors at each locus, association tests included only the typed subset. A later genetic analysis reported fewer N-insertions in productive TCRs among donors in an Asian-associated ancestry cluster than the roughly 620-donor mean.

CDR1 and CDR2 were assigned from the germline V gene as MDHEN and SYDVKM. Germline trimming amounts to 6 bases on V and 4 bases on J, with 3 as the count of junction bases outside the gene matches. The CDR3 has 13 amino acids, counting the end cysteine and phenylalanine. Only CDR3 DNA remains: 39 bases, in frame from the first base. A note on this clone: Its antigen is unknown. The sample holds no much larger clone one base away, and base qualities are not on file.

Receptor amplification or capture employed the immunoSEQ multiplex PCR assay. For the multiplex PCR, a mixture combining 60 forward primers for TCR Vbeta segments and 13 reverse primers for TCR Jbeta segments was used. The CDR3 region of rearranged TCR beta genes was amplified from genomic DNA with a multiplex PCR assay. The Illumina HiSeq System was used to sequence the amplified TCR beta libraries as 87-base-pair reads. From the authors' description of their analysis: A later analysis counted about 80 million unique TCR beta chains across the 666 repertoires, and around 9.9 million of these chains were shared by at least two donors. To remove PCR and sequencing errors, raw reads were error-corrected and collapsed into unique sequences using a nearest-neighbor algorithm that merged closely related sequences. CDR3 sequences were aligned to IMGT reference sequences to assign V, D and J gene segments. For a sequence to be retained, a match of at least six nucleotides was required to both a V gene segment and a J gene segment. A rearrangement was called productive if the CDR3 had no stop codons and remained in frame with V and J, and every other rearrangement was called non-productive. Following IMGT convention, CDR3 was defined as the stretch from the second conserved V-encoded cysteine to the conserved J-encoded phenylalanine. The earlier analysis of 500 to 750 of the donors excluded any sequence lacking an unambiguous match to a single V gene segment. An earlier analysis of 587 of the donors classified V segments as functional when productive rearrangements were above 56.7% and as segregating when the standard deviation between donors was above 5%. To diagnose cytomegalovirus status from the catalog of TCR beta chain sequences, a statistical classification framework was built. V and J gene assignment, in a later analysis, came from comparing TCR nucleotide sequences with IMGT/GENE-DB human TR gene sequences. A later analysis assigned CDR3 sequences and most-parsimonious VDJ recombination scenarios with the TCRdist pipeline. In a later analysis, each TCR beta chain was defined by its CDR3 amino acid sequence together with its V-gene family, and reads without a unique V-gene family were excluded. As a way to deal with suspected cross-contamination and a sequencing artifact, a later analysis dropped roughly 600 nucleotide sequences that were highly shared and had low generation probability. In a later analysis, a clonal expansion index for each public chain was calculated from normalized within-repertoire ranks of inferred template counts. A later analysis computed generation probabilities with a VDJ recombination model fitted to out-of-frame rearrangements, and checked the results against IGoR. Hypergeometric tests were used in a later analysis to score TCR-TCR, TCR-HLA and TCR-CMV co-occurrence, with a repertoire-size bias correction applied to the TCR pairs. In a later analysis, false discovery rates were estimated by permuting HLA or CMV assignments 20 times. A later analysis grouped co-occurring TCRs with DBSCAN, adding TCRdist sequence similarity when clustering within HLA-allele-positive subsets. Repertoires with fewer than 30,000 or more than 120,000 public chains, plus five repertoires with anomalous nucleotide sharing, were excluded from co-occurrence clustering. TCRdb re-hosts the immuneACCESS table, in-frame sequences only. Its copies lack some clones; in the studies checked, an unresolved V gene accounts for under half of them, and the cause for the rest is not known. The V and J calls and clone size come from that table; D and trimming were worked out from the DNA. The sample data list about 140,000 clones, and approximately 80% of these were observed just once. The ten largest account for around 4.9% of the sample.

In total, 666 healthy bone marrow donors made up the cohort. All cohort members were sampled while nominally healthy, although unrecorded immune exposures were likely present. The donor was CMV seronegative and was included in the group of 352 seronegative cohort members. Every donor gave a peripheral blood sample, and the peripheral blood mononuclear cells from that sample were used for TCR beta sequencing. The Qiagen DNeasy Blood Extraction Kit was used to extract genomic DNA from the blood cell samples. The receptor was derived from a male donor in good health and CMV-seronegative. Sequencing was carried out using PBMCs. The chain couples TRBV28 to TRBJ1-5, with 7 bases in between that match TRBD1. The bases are TGTGCCAGCAGCCGGGACAGTAATCAGCCCCAGCATTTT. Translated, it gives CASSRDSNQPQHF.